This is a list of T cell receptor beta chains from one sample in a study of T cells in Graves' hyperthyroidism and ophthalmopathy. TCRdb re-derived calls from the multiplex PCR reads in MiXCR, one entry per CDR3 protein. Here the sample spans around 240,000 distinct CDR3 sequences, about 15% being singletons. Sequencing was done on a sample of blood. The receptors stem from a woman between 40 and 50 years old with Graves' hyperthyroidism that later progressed to Graves' ophthalmopathy. The CDR3 runs from the conserved cysteine through the conserved F or W. A D gene is named only where the DNA matches it firmly. Clone size is not always given. Where it is, it says once, few, many or a class for expanded clones.

D gene: .
V gene: TRBV3-1
clone size: once
J gene: TRBJ1-2
CDR3 protein: CASSQGGGVGYGYTF
CDR3 DNA: TGTGCCAGCAGCCAAGGAGGGGGGGTTGGCTATGGCTACACCTTC

D gene: TRBD2
V gene: TRBV19
clone size: many
J gene: TRBJ2-7
CDR3 protein: CATSAGEFDEQYF
CDR3 DNA: TGTGCCACCTCAGCGGGAGAATTCGACGAGCAGTACTTC

D gene: .
V gene: TRBV27
clone size: many
J gene: TRBJ2-5
CDR3 protein: CASSLSRAGNQETQYF
CDR3 DNA: TGTGCCAGCAGTTTATCGAGGGCAGGGAACCAAGAGACCCAGTACTTC

D gene: TRBD1
V gene: TRBV28
clone size: .
J gene: TRBJ1-1
CDR3 protein: CASSPPQGDAEAFF
CDR3 DNA: TGTGCCAGCAGTCCTCCTCAGGGGGACGCTGAAGCTTTCTTT

D gene: .
V gene: TRBV9
clone size: .
J gene: TRBJ2-2
CDR3 protein: CASSVEGGTGELFF
CDR3 DNA: TGTGCCAGCAGCGTAGAAGGCGGGACCGGGGAGCTGTTTTTT

D gene: .
V gene: TRBV7-9
clone size: .
J gene: TRBJ1-1
CDR3 protein: CASSSGAPGVTEAFF
CDR3 DNA: TGTGCCAGCAGCTCAGGGGCCCCCGGAGTCACTGAAGCTTTCTTT

D gene: TRBD1
V gene: TRBV6-2/TRBV6-3
clone size: .
J gene: TRBJ2-1
CDR3 protein: CASSLSGQGAHEQFF
CDR3 DNA: TGTGCCAGCAGTCTCTCGGGACAGGGGGCACATGAGCAGTTCTTC

D gene: TRBD2
V gene: TRBV10-3
clone size: many
J gene: TRBJ2-3
CDR3 protein: CAIRMTSGSSTDTQYF
CDR3 DNA: TGTGCCATCAGAATGACTAGCGGGAGTAGCACAGATACGCAGTATTTT

D gene: TRBD1
V gene: TRBV2
clone size: many
J gene: TRBJ1-4
CDR3 protein: CASRGTGSEKLFF
CDR3 DNA: TGTGCCAGCCGGGGGACAGGGAGTGAAAAACTGTTTTTT

D gene: .
V gene: TRBV3-1
clone size: many
J gene: TRBJ2-5
CDR3 protein: CASSQGRGMLQETQYF
CDR3 DNA: TGTGCCAGCAGCCAAGGGAGGGGCATGTTACAAGAGACCCAGTACTTC

D gene: .
V gene: TRBV28
clone size: many
J gene: TRBJ2-7
CDR3 protein: CASSLLGAKEQYF
CDR3 DNA: TGTGCCAGCAGTTTATTGGGGGCGAAGGAGCAGTACTTC

D gene: .
V gene: TRBV18
clone size: many
J gene: TRBJ1-3
CDR3 protein: CASSPRPDSGNTIYF
CDR3 DNA: TGTGCCAGCTCACCACGACCCGACTCTGGAAACACCATATATTTT

D gene: TRBD1
V gene: TRBV6-1
clone size: .
J gene: TRBJ2-1
CDR3 protein: CASRKDRDFNEQFF
CDR3 DNA: TGTGCCAGCAGGAAGGACAGGGATTTTAATGAGCAGTTCTTC

D gene: TRBD2
V gene: TRBV4-1
clone size: .
J gene: TRBJ2-2
CDR3 protein: CASSQVTRTSGFGELFF
CDR3 DNA: TGCGCCAGCAGCCAAGTAACAAGGACTAGCGGGTTCGGGGAGCTGTTTTTT

D gene: TRBD1
V gene: TRBV9
clone size: few
J gene: TRBJ2-1
CDR3 protein: CASSGQGSIPFHNEQFF
CDR3 DNA: TGTGCCAGCAGTGGACAGGGGTCAATCCCCTTCCACAATGAGCAGTTCTTC

D gene: .
V gene: TRBV7-9
clone size: many
J gene: TRBJ1-1
CDR3 protein: CASRIIQGSGAFF
CDR3 DNA: TGTGCCAGCAGGATTATACAGGGTTCGGGGGCTTTCTTT

D gene: .
V gene: TRBV4-1
clone size: .
J gene: TRBJ2-7
CDR3 protein: CASSQGDQLYEQYF
CDR3 DNA: TGCGCCAGCAGCCAAGGAGACCAACTCTACGAGCAGTACTTC

D gene: .
V gene: TRBV28
clone size: many
J gene: TRBJ2-7
CDR3 protein: CASSPIGSGNPGYEQYF
CDR3 DNA: TGTGCCAGCAGTCCCATCGGAAGTGGGAACCCTGGCTACGAGCAGTACTTC

D gene: .
V gene: TRBV20-1
clone size: many
J gene: TRBJ1-1
CDR3 protein: CSAREWLFKGLGSTEAFF
CDR3 DNA: TGCAGTGCTAGAGAGTGGTTGTTCAAGGGGCTCGGGAGCACTGAAGCTTTCTTT

D gene: .
V gene: TRBV6-5
clone size: many
J gene: TRBJ1-4
CDR3 protein: CASSYSGDSGEKLFF
CDR3 DNA: TGTGCCAGCAGTTACTCGGGGGATAGTGGTGAAAAACTGTTTTTT

D gene: .
V gene: TRBV12-3/TRBV12-4
clone size: .
J gene: TRBJ1-5
CDR3 protein: CASSLAMGIHQPQHF
CDR3 DNA: TGTGCCAGCAGTTTAGCGATGGGGATTCACCAGCCCCAGCATTTT

D gene: .
V gene: TRBV27
clone size: many
J gene: TRBJ1-4
CDR3 protein: CASSLSYGGTGSGEKLFF
CDR3 DNA: TGTGCCAGCAGTTTATCGTATGGAGGCACAGGGTCGGGTGAAAAACTGTTTTTT

D gene: TRBD2
V gene: TRBV9
clone size: many
J gene: TRBJ2-1
CDR3 protein: CASSVDSTSGGGRSYNEQFF
CDR3 DNA: TGTGCCAGCAGCGTAGATTCGACTAGCGGGGGGGGGCGCTCCTACAATGAGCAGTTCTTC

D gene: .
V gene: TRBV27
clone size: .
J gene: TRBJ1-1
CDR3 protein: CASSFQNRAGTEAFF
CDR3 DNA: TGTGCCAGCAGTTTCCAAAACAGGGCGGGCACTGAAGCTTTCTTT

D gene: TRBD1
V gene: TRBV5-1
clone size: few
J gene: TRBJ2-5
CDR3 protein: CASSPGTVRWGETQYF
CDR3 DNA: TGCGCCAGCAGCCCGGGGACAGTTCGGTGGGGGGAGACCCAGTACTTC

D gene: .
V gene: TRBV12-3/TRBV12-4
clone size: many
J gene: TRBJ2-2
CDR3 protein: CASSTTVTGELFF
CDR3 DNA: TGTGCCAGCAGCACGACAGTAACCGGGGAGCTGTTTTTT

D gene: TRBD2
V gene: TRBV20-1
clone size: .
J gene: TRBJ2-1
CDR3 protein: CSARRGHSGRGDNEQFF
CDR3 DNA: TGCAGTGCTAGAAGGGGACACAGCGGGAGAGGGGACAATGAGCAGTTCTTC

D gene: TRBD1
V gene: TRBV20-1
clone size: .
J gene: TRBJ1-6
CDR3 protein: CSARTGPYNSPLHF
CDR3 DNA: TGCAGTGCTAGGACAGGGCCCTATAATTCACCCCTCCACTTT

D gene: TRBD1
V gene: TRBV20-1
clone size: .
J gene: TRBJ1-1
CDR3 protein: CSAQMYGRGHTEAFF
CDR3 DNA: TGCAGTGCTCAAATGTACGGCAGGGGGCATACTGAAGCTTTCTTT

D gene: .
V gene: TRBV28
clone size: many
J gene: TRBJ2-7
CDR3 protein: CASSWGPQDVKREQYF
CDR3 DNA: TGTGCCAGCAGTTGGGGACCCCAAGACGTGAAACGCGAGCAGTACTTC

D gene: .
V gene: TRBV7-9
clone size: many
J gene: TRBJ2-1
CDR3 protein: CASSLGANYNEQFF
CDR3 DNA: TGTGCCAGCAGCTTAGGGGCCAACTACAATGAGCAGTTCTTC

D gene: TRBD1
V gene: TRBV6-5
clone size: .
J gene: TRBJ1-5
CDR3 protein: CASSSKTGVGSNQPQHF
CDR3 DNA: TGTGCCAGCAGTTCTAAAACAGGGGTTGGTAGCAATCAGCCCCAGCATTTT

D gene: TRBD1
V gene: TRBV6-2/TRBV6-3
clone size: many
J gene: TRBJ2-7
CDR3 protein: CASSKPGTGGREQYF
CDR3 DNA: TGTGCCAGCAGTAAACCCGGGACAGGGGGCCGGGAGCAGTACTTC

D gene: .
V gene: TRBV7-3
clone size: .
J gene: TRBJ2-7
CDR3 protein: CASSSYYCEYEQYF
CDR3 DNA: TGTGCCAGCAGCTCCTACTACTGTGAGTACGAGCAGTACTTC

D gene: .
V gene: TRBV5-5
clone size: many
J gene: TRBJ1-6
CDR3 protein: CASSPFNSPLHF
CDR3 DNA: TGTGCCAGCAGCCCGTTTAATTCACCCCTCCACTTT

D gene: .
V gene: TRBV28
clone size: many
J gene: TRBJ2-6
CDR3 protein: CASSSLRSGANVLTF
CDR3 DNA: TGTGCCAGCAGCTCCCTTAGATCTGGGGCCAACGTCCTGACTTTC

D gene: TRBD2
V gene: TRBV6-1
clone size: few
J gene: TRBJ2-5
CDR3 protein: CASRAGGPETQYF
CDR3 DNA: TGTGCCAGCAGGGCGGGAGGGCCTGAGACCCAGTACTTC

D gene: TRBD2
V gene: TRBV6-1
clone size: many
J gene: TRBJ2-1
CDR3 protein: CASRLAGFYNEQFF
CDR3 DNA: TGTGCCAGCAGGCTAGCGGGATTCTACAATGAGCAGTTCTTC

D gene: TRBD1
V gene: TRBV11-2
clone size: many
J gene: TRBJ1-6
CDR3 protein: CASSFPRGRWSYNSPLHF
CDR3 DNA: TGTGCCAGCAGCTTCCCCAGGGGGCGTTGGTCCTATAATTCACCCCTCCACTTT

D gene: TRBD1
V gene: TRBV2
clone size: .
J gene: TRBJ1-4
CDR3 protein: CASSSQGANEKLFF
CDR3 DNA: TGTGCCAGCAGTTCGCAGGGGGCTAATGAAAAACTGTTTTTT

D gene: .
V gene: TRBV20-1
clone size: many
J gene: TRBJ1-5
CDR3 protein: CSARDNNQPQHF
CDR3 DNA: TGCAGTGCTAGAGATAACAATCAGCCCCAGCATTTT

D gene: .
V gene: TRBV5-1
clone size: many
J gene: TRBJ2-7
CDR3 protein: CASSYRGAGYEQYF
CDR3 DNA: TGCGCCAGCAGCTACAGAGGGGCTGGATACGAGCAGTACTTC

D gene: .
V gene: TRBV28
clone size: .
J gene: TRBJ2-3
CDR3 protein: CASYSDRRESYVDTQYF
CDR3 DNA: TGTGCCAGCTATTCGGACAGGCGGGAGAGCTATGTAGATACGCAGTATTTT

D gene: TRBD1
V gene: TRBV5-5
clone size: many
J gene: TRBJ2-6
CDR3 protein: CASSEGTGAYSGANVLTF
CDR3 DNA: TGTGCCAGCAGCGAAGGGACAGGCGCCTACTCTGGGGCCAACGTCCTGACTTTC

D gene: .
V gene: TRBV10-3
clone size: many
J gene: TRBJ2-4
CDR3 protein: CAISESRGERNIQYF
CDR3 DNA: TGTGCCATCAGTGAGTCGCGGGGTGAGCGGAACATTCAGTACTTC

D gene: .
V gene: TRBV4-1
clone size: .
J gene: TRBJ1-5
CDR3 protein: CASSQEYRDDSNQPQHF
CDR3 DNA: TGCGCCAGCAGCCAAGAGTACAGAGATGATAGCAATCAGCCCCAGCATTTT

D gene: .
V gene: TRBV7-2
clone size: many
J gene: TRBJ2-1
CDR3 protein: CASSVPRDVEQFF
CDR3 DNA: TGTGCCAGCAGCGTACCGAGGGATGTGGAGCAGTTCTTC

D gene: .
V gene: TRBV12-3/TRBV12-4
clone size: .
J gene: TRBJ2-5
CDR3 protein: CASSFGGGPLETQYF
CDR3 DNA: TGTGCCAGCAGTTTCGGTGGCGGGCCTTTAGAGACCCAGTACTTC

D gene: .
V gene: TRBV10-3
clone size: many
J gene: TRBJ1-2
CDR3 protein: CAIRGTNTGYTF
CDR3 DNA: TGTGCCATCAGAGGGACTAACACTGGCTACACCTTC

D gene: TRBD2
V gene: TRBV4-1
clone size: many
J gene: TRBJ2-7
CDR3 protein: CASSPGVAGGRRPEQYF
CDR3 DNA: TGCGCCAGCAGCCCGGGGGTAGCGGGAGGCCGTCGTCCCGAGCAGTACTTC

D gene: TRBD1
V gene: TRBV5-8
clone size: many
J gene: TRBJ1-2
CDR3 protein: CASRLTGRGYGYTF
CDR3 DNA: TGTGCCAGCAGATTGACAGGGAGAGGTTATGGCTACACCTTC